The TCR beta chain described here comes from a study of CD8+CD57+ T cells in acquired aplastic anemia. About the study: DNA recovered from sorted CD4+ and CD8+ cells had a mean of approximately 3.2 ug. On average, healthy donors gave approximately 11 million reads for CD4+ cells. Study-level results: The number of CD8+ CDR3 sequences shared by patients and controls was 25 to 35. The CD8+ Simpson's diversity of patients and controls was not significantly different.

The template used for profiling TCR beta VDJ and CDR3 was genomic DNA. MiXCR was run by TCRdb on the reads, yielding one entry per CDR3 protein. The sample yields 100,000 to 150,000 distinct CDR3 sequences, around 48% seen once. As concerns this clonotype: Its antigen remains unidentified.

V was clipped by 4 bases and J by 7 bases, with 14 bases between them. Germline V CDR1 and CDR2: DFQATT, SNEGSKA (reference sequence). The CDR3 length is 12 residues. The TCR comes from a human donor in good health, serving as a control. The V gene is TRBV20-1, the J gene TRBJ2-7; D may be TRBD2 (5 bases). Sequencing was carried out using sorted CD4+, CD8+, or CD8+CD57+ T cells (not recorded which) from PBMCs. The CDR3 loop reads CSAIPGGMEQYF. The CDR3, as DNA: TGCAGTGCTATACCCGGAGGCATGGAGCAGTACTTC.